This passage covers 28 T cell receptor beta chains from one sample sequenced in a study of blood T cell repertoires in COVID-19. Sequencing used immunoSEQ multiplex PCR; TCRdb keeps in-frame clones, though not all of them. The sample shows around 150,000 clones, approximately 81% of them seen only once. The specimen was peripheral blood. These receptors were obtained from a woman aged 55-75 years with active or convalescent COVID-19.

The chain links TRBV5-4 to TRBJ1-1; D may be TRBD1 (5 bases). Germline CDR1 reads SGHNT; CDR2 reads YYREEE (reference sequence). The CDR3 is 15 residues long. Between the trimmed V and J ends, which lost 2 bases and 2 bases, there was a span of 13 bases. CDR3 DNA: TGTGCCAGCAGCTTTCAGGGAGGGAGAAACACTGAAGCTTTCTTT. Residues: CASSFQGGRNTEAFF.

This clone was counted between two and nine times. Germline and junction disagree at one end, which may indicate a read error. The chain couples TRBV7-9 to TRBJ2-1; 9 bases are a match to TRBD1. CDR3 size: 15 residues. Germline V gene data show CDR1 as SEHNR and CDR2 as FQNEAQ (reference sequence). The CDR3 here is CASSSMVGQGGIGIF. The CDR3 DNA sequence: TGTGCCAGCAGCTCAATGGTGGGACAGGGAGGAATAGGGATCTTC. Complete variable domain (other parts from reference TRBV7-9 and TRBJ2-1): DTGVSQNPRHKITKRGQNVTFRCDPISEHNRLYWYRQTLGQGPEFLTYFQNEAQLEKSRLLSDRFSAERPKGSFSTLEIQRTEQGDSAMYLCASSSMVGQGGIGIFGPGTRLTVL.

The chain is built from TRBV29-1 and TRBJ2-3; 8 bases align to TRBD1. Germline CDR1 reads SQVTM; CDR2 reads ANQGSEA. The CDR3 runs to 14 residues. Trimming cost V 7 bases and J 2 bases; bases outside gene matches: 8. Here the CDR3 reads CSAATGDDTDTQYF. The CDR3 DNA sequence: TGCAGCGCCGCGACAGGGGACGACACAGATACGCAGTATTTT.

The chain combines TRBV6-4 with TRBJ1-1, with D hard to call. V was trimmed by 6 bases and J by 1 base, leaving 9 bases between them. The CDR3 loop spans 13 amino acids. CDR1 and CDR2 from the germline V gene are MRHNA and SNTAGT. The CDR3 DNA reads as TGTGCCAGCAGCCCAACAGCGAACACTGAAGCTTTCTTT. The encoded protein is CASSPTANTEAFF.

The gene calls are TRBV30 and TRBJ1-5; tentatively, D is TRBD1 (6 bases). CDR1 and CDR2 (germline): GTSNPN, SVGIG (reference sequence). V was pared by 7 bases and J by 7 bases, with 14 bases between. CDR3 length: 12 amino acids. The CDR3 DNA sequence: TGTGCCTCCTCAGGGGATCGACAGCCCCAGCATTTT. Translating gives CASSGDRQPQHF.

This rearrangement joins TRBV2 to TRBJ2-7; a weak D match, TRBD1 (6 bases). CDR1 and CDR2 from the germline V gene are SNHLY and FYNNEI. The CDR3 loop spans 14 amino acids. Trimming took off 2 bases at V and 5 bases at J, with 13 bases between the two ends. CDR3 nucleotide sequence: TGTGCCAGCAGTGAAATCGGGACACGAGACGAGCAGTACGTC. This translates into CASSEIGTRDEQYV.

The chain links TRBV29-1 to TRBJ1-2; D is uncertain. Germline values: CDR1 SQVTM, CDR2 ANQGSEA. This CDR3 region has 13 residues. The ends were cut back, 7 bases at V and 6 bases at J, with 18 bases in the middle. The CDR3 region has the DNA TGCAGCGCCAAACGAAACGTAGAAAATGGCTACACCTTC. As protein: CSAKRNVENGYTF.

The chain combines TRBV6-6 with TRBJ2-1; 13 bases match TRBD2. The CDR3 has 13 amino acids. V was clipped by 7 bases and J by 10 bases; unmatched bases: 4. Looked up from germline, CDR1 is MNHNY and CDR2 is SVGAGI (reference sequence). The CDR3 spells CASTILAGGEQFF. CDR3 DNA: TGTGCCAGCACCATACTAGCGGGGGGGGAGCAGTTCTTC.

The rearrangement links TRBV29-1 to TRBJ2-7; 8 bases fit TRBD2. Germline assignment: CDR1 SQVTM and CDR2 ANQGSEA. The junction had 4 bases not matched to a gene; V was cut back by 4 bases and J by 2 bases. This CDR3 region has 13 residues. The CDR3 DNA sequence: TGCAGCGTTGCGGGAGGGGGACCCTACGAGCAGTACTTC. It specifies CSVAGGGPYEQYF.

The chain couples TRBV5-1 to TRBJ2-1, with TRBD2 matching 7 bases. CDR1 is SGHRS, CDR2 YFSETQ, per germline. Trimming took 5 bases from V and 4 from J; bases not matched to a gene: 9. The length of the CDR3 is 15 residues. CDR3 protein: CASSLTSPQYNEQFF. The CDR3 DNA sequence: TGCGCCAGCAGTCTGACTAGCCCCCAGTACAATGAGCAGTTCTTC.

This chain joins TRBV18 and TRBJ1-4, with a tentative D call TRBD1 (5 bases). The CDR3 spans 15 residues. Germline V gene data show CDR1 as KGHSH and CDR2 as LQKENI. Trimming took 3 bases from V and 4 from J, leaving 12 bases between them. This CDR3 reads CASSPARGGNEKLFF. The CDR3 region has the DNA TGTGCCAGCTCACCCGCCCGGGGGGGTAATGAAAAACTGTTTTTT.

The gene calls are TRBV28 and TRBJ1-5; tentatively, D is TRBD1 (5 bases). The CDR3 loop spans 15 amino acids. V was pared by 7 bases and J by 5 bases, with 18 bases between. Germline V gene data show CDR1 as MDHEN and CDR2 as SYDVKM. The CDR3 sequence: CASIGLGRGDQPQHF. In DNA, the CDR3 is TGTGCCAGCATCGGCTTAGGGAGGGGAGATCAGCCCCAGCATTTT.

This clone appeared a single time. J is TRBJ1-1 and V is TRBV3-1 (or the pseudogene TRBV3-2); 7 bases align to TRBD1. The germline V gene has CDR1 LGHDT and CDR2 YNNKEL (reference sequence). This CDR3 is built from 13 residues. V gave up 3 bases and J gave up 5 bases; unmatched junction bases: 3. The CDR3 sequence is CASSHKGATEAFF. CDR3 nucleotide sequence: TGTGCCAGCAGCCATAAGGGGGCAACTGAAGCTTTCTTT.

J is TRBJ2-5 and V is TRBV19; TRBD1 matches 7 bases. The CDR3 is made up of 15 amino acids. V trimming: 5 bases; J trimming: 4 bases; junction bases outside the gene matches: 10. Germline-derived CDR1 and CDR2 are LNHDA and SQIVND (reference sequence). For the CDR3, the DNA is TGTGCCAGTAGTGCGTACAGGGGACCGGGAGAGACCCAGTACTTC. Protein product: CASSAYRGPGETQYF.

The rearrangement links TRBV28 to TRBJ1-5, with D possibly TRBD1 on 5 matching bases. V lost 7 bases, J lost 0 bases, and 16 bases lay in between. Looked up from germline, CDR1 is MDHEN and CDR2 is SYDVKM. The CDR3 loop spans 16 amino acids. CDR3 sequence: CASIPWGLGSNQPQHF. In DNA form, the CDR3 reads TGTGCCAGCATCCCCTGGGGCCTCGGTAGCAATCAGCCCCAGCATTTT.

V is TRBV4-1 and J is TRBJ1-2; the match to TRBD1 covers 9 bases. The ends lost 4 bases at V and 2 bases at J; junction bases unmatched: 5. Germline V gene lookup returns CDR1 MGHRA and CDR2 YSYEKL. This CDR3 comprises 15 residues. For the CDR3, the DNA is TGCGCCAGCAGCCGATCCGGGACAGGGAACTATGGCTACACCTTC. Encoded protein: CASSRSGTGNYGYTF.

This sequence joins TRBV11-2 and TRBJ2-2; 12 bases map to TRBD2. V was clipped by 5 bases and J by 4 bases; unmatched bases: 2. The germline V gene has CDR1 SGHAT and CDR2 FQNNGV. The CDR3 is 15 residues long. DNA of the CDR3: TGTGCCAGCAGCCCGACTAGCGGGGGCACCGGGGAGCTGTTTTTT. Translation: CASSPTSGGTGELFF.

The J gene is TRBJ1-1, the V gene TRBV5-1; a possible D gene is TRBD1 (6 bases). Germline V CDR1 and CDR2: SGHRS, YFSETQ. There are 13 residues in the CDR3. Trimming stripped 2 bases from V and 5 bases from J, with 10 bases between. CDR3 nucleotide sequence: TGCGCCAGCAGCTTACAGGGCCAGACTGAAGCTTTCTTT. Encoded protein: CASSLQGQTEAFF.

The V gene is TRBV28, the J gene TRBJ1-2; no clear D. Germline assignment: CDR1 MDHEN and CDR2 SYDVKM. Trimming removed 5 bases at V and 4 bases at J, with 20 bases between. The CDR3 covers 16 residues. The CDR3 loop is CASSPLTPWSVYGYTF. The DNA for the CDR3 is TGTGCCAGCAGTCCCCTTACCCCTTGGAGCGTCTATGGCTACACCTTC.

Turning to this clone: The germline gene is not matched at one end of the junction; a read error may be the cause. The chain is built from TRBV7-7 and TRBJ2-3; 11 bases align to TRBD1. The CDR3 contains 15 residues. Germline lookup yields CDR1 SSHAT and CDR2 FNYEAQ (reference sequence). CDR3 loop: CASSVGGQGADTQYF. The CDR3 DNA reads TGTGCTAGCAGCGTAGGGGGACAGGGGGCAGATACGCAGTATTTT. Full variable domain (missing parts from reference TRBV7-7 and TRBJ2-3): GAGVSQSPRYKVTKRGQDVTLRCDPISSHATLYWYQQALGQGPEFLTYFNYEAQPDKSGLPSDRFSAERPEGSISTLTIQRTEQRDSAMYRCASSVGGQGADTQYFGPGTRLTVL.

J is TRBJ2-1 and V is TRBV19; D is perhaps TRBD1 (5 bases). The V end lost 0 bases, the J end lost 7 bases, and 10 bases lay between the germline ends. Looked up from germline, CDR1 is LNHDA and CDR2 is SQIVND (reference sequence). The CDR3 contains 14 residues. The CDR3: CASSIDPRVNEQFF. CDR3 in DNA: TGTGCCAGTAGTATAGATCCCAGGGTGAATGAGCAGTTCTTC.

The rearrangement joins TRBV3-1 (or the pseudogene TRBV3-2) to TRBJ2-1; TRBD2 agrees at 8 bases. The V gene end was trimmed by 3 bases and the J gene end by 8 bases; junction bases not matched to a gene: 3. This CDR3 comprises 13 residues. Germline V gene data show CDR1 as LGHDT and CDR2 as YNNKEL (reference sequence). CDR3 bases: TGTGCCAGCAGCCAGGCGGGGGGCGATGAGCAGTTCTTC. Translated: CASSQAGGDEQFF.

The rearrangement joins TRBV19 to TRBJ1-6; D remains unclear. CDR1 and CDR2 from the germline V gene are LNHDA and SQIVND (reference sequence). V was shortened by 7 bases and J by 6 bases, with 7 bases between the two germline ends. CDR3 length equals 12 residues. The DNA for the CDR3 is TGTGCCAGTAAACAGAGTAATTCACCCCTCCACTTT. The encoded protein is CASKQSNSPLHF. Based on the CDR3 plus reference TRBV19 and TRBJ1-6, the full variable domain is DGGITQSPKYLFRKEGQNVTLSCEQNLNHDAMYWYRQDPGQGLRLIYYSQIVNDFQKGDIAEGYSVSREKKESFPLTVTSAQKNPTAFYLCASKQSNSPLHFGNGTRLTVT.

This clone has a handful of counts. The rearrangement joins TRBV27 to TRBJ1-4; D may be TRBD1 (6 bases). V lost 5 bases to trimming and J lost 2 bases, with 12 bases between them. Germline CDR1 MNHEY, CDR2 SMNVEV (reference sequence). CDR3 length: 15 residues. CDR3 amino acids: CASSNRGATNEKLFF. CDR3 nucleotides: TGTGCCAGCAGTAACCGGGGGGCCACTAATGAAAAACTGTTTTTT.

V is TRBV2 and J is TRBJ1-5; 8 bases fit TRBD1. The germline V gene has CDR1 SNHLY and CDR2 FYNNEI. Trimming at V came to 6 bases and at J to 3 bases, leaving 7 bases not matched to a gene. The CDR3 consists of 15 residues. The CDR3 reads CASSQTGVFNQPQHF. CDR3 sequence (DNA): TGTGCCAGCAGCCAGACAGGGGTTTTCAATCAGCCCCAGCATTTT.

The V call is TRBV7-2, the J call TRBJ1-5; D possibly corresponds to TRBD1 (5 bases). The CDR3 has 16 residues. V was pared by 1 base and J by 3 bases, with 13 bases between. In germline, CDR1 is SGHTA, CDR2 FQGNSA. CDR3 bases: TGTGCCAGCAGCTTAGAACGAGGGGACTACAATCAGCCCCAGCATTTT. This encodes CASSLERGDYNQPQHF. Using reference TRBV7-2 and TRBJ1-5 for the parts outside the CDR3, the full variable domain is GAGVSQSPSNKVTEKGKDVELRCDPISGHTALYWYRQSLGQGLEFLIYFQGNSAPDKSGLPSDRFSAERTGGSVSTLTIQRTQQEDSAVYLCASSLERGDYNQPQHFGDGTRLSIL.

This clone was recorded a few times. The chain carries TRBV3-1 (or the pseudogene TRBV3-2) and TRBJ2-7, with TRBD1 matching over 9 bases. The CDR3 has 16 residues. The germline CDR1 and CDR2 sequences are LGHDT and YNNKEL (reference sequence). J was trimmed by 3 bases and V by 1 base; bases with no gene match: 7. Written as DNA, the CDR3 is TGTGCCAGCAGCCAAGGTCAGACAGGGGGAGGCTACGAGCAGTACTTC. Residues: CASSQGQTGGGYEQYF.

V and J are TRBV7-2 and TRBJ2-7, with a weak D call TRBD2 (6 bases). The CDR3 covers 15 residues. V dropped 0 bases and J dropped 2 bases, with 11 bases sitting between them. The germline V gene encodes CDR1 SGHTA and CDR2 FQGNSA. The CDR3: CASSLAGGATYEQYF. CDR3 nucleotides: TGTGCCAGCAGCTTAGCGGGAGGCGCCACCTACGAGCAGTACTTC. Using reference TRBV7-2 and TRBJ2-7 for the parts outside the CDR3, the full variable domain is GAGVSQSPSNKVTEKGKDVELRCDPISGHTALYWYRQSLGQGLEFLIYFQGNSAPDKSGLPSDRFSAERTGGSVSTLTIQRTQQEDSAVYLCASSLAGGATYEQYFGPGTRLTVT.